This T cell receptor (beta chain) was sequenced during a study of blood T cell repertoires in COVID-19 (dated by TCRdb to 2020 to 2022). A note on the overall study: Samples from collaborators originated in the United States, Italy and Spain and spanned both the acute and convalescent phases of COVID-19. The prospective study material was composed of cDNA or gDNA derived from T cells, B-cell-depleted T cells, or PBMCs. Deeply sampled blood TCRbeta repertoires from subjects exposed to, actively infected with, or recovered from COVID-19 were included in the dataset. The repertoires were released in a freely available public database intended as a resource for research on the immune response to SARS-CoV-2. Samples were obtained from the ongoing ImmuneRACE study (first 160 participants) and from 1,254 subjects provided by 6 global collaborators. The sample metadata nearly always contained a de-identified subject ID, COVID-19 status, age in years and sex. Where HLA class I and class II types were available, the types were taken from metadata supplied by the sample provider, not from assay-based typing.

Overall results and qualifications from the work: Clinical and demographic metadata were provided uncurated, with the amount varying by source and participant.

Collaborating institutions collected whole blood in K2EDTA tubes following their own protocols. For TCRbeta analysis, collaborator samples were shipped as frozen whole blood, as isolated PBMCs, or as DNA extracted from either sample type. TCRbeta CDR3 regions were amplified from genomic DNA by means of the immunoSEQ Assay, a bias-controlled multiplex PCR. The authors processed their data as follows. Nucleated cell counts per sample were estimated from amplification of reference gene primers within the assay. To quantify the absolute abundance of each unique TCRbeta CDR3 rearrangement, sequence reads were collapsed and filtered. For each sample, productive Simpson clonality was calculated by taking the square root of Simpson's diversity index across productive rearrangements. TCRdb retrieved this table from immuneACCESS and kept in-frame rearrangements only. Not all clones are present; in checked studies, unresolved V genes account for under half, and no reason is known for the remainder. The V and J calls and the clone size are those of that table, but D and trimming were determined from the DNA. For this sample the table gives about 220,000 clones, of which approximately 86% were detected only once. The top ten clonotypes cover around 3.3% of the sample.

Trimming takes 0 bases from V and 6 bases from J, and the germline ends sit 6 bases apart. From the cysteine up to the phenylalanine, the CDR3 has a length of 13 residues. Only the CDR3 DNA stays, 39 bases, in frame from base 1. According to the germline V gene (reference sequence), CDR1 reads GTSNPN and CDR2 reads SVGIG. Of note for this clone: What this receptor recognizes is not known. Per-base quality was not reported, and no clone a single base away is much larger than it.

The receptor comes from a woman aged 80 or older with acute or convalescent COVID-19. The sequenced sample consisted of peripheral blood. The sequence joins TRBV30 to TRBJ1-6; no D gene is confidently identified. CDR3 sequence: CAWSVAFNSPLHF. The DNA sequence is TGTGCCTGGAGTGTCGCGTTTAATTCACCCCTCCACTTT. The reference TRBV30 and TRBJ1-6 proteins fill in what lies around the CDR3, so the full variable domain reads SQTIHQWPATLVQPVGSPLSLECTVEGTSNPNLYWYRQAAGRGLQLLFYSVGIGQISSEVPQNLSASRPQDRQFILSSKKLLLSDSGFYLCAWSVAFNSPLHFGNGTRLTVT.